The 9 T cell receptor beta chains listed next were all sequenced from one sample in a study of T cell responses to AZD1222 COVID-19 vaccine. TCRdb keeps only in-frame clones here, not all; method: immunoSEQ multiplex PCR. This table holds 150,000 or so clones, 90% to 95% found once. The sequencing used peripheral blood, collected 28 days after the second AZD1222 dose. The receptor source for this set is an adult who received the AZD1222 COVID-19 vaccine.

The genes are TRBV5-4 and TRBJ1-1; tentatively, D is TRBD1 (5 bases). The germline V and J ends were trimmed by 4 bases and 1 base, with 8 bases remaining between them. This CDR3 has 13 amino acids. Germline V gene data show CDR1 as SGHNT and CDR2 as YYREEE (reference sequence). The DNA of the CDR3 is TGTGCCAGCAGCCAGGGTGGGAACACTGAAGCTTTCTTT. As protein: CASSQGGNTEAFF. Variable domain in full (rest from reference TRBV5-4 and TRBJ1-1): ETGVTQSPTHLIKTRGQQVTLRCSSQSGHNTVSWYQQALGQGPQFIFQYYREEENGRGNFPPRFSGLQFPNYSSELNVNALELDDSALYLCASSQGGNTEAFFGQGTRLTVV.

This sequence joins TRBV11-3 and TRBJ2-1, with 11 bases aligning to TRBD2. CDR1 is SGHNT, CDR2 YENEEA, per germline. The V gene end was trimmed by 4 bases and the J gene end by 8 bases; junction bases not matched to a gene: 10. The CDR3 loop spans 16 amino acids. The CDR3 sequence is CASSSGLADTKDEQFF. For the CDR3, the DNA is TGTGCCAGCAGCTCGGGACTAGCGGACACTAAGGATGAGCAGTTCTTC.

The chain uses TRBV7-9 and TRBJ2-7; maybe TRBD2 (5 bases). Germline V CDR1 and CDR2: SEHNR, FQNEAQ (reference sequence). The CDR3 totals 15 residues. V was pared by 5 bases and J by 1 base, with 15 bases between. The CDR3 here is CASSPPAGGSYEQYF. The CDR3, as DNA: TGTGCCAGCAGCCCCCCGGCAGGAGGTTCCTACGAGCAGTACTTC.

The chain recombines TRBV6-5 with TRBJ2-7, with 11 bases identical to TRBD1. CDR3 length: 15 amino acids. Germline loops: CDR1 MNHEY, CDR2 SVGAGI. V shed 6 bases, J shed 6 bases, and the junction held 10 bases outside the gene matches. For the CDR3, the DNA is TGTGCCAGCAGACAACATTCCGGGACAGGGGGCGAGCAGTACTTC. Translation: CASRQHSGTGGEQYF.

This chain connects TRBV3-1 (or the pseudogene TRBV3-2) to TRBJ2-5; D not resolved. The length of the CDR3 is 11 residues. The V gene's germline CDR1 is LGHDT and CDR2 YNNKEL (reference sequence). Trimming removed 3 bases at V and 5 bases at J, with 4 bases between. CDR3 nucleotides: TGTGCCAGCAGCCACGGGGAGACCCAGTACTTC. Protein sequence: CASSHGETQYF.

The V call is TRBV6-4, the J call TRBJ2-3; D remains unclear. V shed 7 bases and J shed 0 bases, with 14 bases lying between them. From germline, CDR1 is MRHNA and CDR2 SNTAGT. The CDR3 loop spans 15 amino acids. CDR3 residues: CASTTDPSSTDTQYF. Written as DNA, the CDR3 is TGTGCCAGCACTACGGACCCTTCTAGCACAGATACGCAGTATTTT.

The CDR3 DNA reads TGTGCCAGCAGCTTGGGCCGCCCCGACTCTGGGGCCAACGTCCTGACTTTC. Protein: CASSLGRPDSGANVLTF. The V and J genes are TRBV5-4 and TRBJ2-6; D ambiguous. The CDR3 consists of 17 residues. In germline, CDR1 is SGHNT, CDR2 YYREEE (reference sequence). V shed 0 bases and J shed 0 bases, with 10 bases lying between them.

V gene TRBV4-3 combines with J gene TRBJ1-3, with D possibly being TRBD1 (6 bases). The CDR3 has 19 amino acids. Trimming shortened V by 5 bases and J by 0 bases, and 23 bases separated the two germline ends. In germline, CDR1 is LGHNA, CDR2 YSLEER. CDR3 DNA sequence: TGCGCCAGCAGCACGGGGAACACAGGGTACGGGTCCTCTGGAAACACCATATATTTT. Its translation: CASSTGNTGYGSSGNTIYF.

The V call is TRBV11-3, the J call TRBJ1-1; D unresolved. Trimming took off 1 base at V and 3 bases at J, with 3 bases between the two ends. Looked up from germline, CDR1 is SGHNT and CDR2 is YENEEA. The CDR3 totals 12 residues. CDR3 bases: TGTGCCAGCAGCTTAGTAGACACTGAAGCTTTCTTT. It yields the protein CASSLVDTEAFF. Full variable domain (remainder filled in from reference TRBV11-3 and TRBJ1-1): EAGVVQSPRYKIIEKKQPVAFWCNPISGHNTLYWYLQNLGQGPELLIRYENEEAVDDSQLPKDRFSAERLKGVDSTLKIQPAELGDSAVYLCASSLVDTEAFFGQGTRLTVV.